This T cell receptor beta chain was profiled in a study of early T cells in non-severe SARS-CoV-2 infection. This clonotype was seen ten or more times. TCRdb itself ran the 5' RACE reads through MiXCR, one entry per CDR3 protein. Here the sample spans 85,000 to 90,000 distinct CDR3 sequences, around 15% being singletons. Trimming removed 7 bases from V and 8 bases from J; junction bases left unmatched: 3. Germline V gives CDR1 MDHEN, CDR2 SYDVKM. This CDR3 is 11 amino acids long. This receptor was identified in an adult who was a healthcare worker with PCR-confirmed SARS-CoV-2 infection or an uninfected control (not recorded which). The chain carries TRBV28 and TRBJ1-2; the match to TRBD1 covers 8 bases. The sequenced sample consisted of whole blood. The CDR3 reads CASTGGRGYTF. CDR3 DNA: TGTGCCAGCACAGGGGGCCGGGGCTACACCTTC.